The sequence of this T cell receptor beta chain was determined in a study of cytomegalovirus exposure and HLA in healthy donors. Study summary: As released early, the data held roughly 85 million unique TCRs from HLA-typed donors.

This PCR relied on a set of 60 Vbeta primers and 13 Jbeta primers. Sequencing used immunoSEQ multiplex PCR; TCRdb keeps in-frame clones, though not all of them. The sample has approximately 150,000 clones, and its top ten clones hold around 1.5%. A note on this clone: Antigen specificity is unknown.

Study outcomes and limitations: A missense variant in DCLRE1C was later tied to TCR beta V- and J-gene trimming. When the data were analyzed later, several of the most significant clusters appeared to be linked to common viral pathogens. Many donors shared some public TCRs, even though most TCR sequences were rare.

Trimming took 5 bases from V and 4 from J; bases not matched to a gene: 2. CDR3 length equals 15 residues. Germline V gene lookup returns CDR1 MDHEN and CDR2 SYDVKM. This sequence joins TRBV28 and TRBJ2-1, with 13 bases matching TRBD2. This TCR derives from a woman in her forties in good health and CMV-seronegative. The sequenced sample consisted of PBMCs. The DNA of the CDR3 is TGTGCCAGCAGTCCGACTAGCGGGGGGTACAATGAGCAGTTCTTC. Its translation: CASSPTSGGYNEQFF.